The T cell receptor beta chain under discussion was sequenced for a study of blood T cell repertoires in COVID-19. About the study: T cells, B-cell-depleted T cells, or PBMCs provided the cDNA or gDNA that served as material.

How the authors handled the data: Amplifying reference gene primers gave estimates of nucleated cell counts. Libraries were prepared by immunoSEQ multiplex PCR; TCRdb keeps only in-frame clonotypes and omits some of them. V and J calls and clone size are given by that table; D and trimming were obtained from the DNA. Seen here are under 300,000 clones, roughly nine tenths observed once, and the top ten hold 3.6%. This clonotype originated in a man aged 18 to 29 with active or convalescent COVID-19. Material for sequencing was peripheral blood.

CDR3 sequence reads: CASARTSGHNEQFF. The CDR3 DNA follows: TGCGCCAGCGCCCGGACTAGCGGACACAATGAGCAGTTCTTC. This chain joins TRBV4-3 and TRBJ2-1; 10 bases align to TRBD2. Germline loops: CDR1 LGHNA, CDR2 YSLEER. Germline trimming cut 8 bases from V and 5 bases from J; bases unmatched to any gene: 6. This CDR3 has 14 residues.